The rows below give T cell receptor beta chains drawn from one sample of a study of OX40 agonist ivuxolimab in advanced cancers. The assay was immunoSEQ multiplex PCR, and TCRdb's table has in-frame clones only and misses some. The sample has tens of thousands of clones; over 75% are singletons. Sequenced here: CD4+ or CD8+ T cells sorted from blood, sampled in a trial of the OX40 agonist ivuxolimab. The receptors were gathered from an adult with an advanced solid tumor such as melanoma, head and neck, liver or kidney cancer. The conserved cysteine and the conserved F or W are not part of the CDR3 here.

V gene: TRBV25-1; CDR3 protein: ASSELRRESHEQY
V gene: TRBV5-6; CDR3 protein: ASSSARSSYEQY
V gene: TRBV6-5; CDR3 protein: ASSRDLAGELF
V gene: TRBV7-3; CDR3 protein: ASSTQSGENIQY
V gene: TRBV4-2; CDR3 protein: ASSQDPSGTEPQH
V gene: TRBV4-3; CDR3 protein: ASSQSKGQGYGYT
V gene: TRBV4-3; CDR3 protein: ASSQDAGKFYEQY
V gene: TRBV28; CDR3 protein: ASSSAGDTGELF
V gene: TRBV28; CDR3 protein: ASSLDQITDTQY
V gene: TRBV12-5; CDR3 protein: APRTETQY
V gene: TRBV9; CDR3 protein: ASSVERGLLYNEQF
V gene: TRBV27; CDR3 protein: ASSSSQLNEQY
V gene: TRBV27; CDR3 protein: ASRGGLLTGELF
V gene: TRBV6-5; CDR3 protein: ASSIGGPTNEKLF
V gene: TRBV30; CDR3 protein: AWSVSSYEQY
V gene: TRBV5-6; CDR3 protein: ASSITYWEDSYEQY